The 29 T cell receptor beta chains below all came from one sample that was sequenced in a study of low-dose radiotherapy and immunotherapy resistance in tumors. TRAV- and TRBV-specific primers primed first-strand cDNA, covering alpha and beta chains. A roughly 20-cycle PCR with a constant-region primer and V-primer adapter amplified TCRs. TCRdb itself ran the reads through MiXCR, one entry per CDR3 protein. The table lists about 35,000 distinct CDR3 sequences, around 21% of them singletons, with under 9.5% in the top ten. The time point is: after trial treatment. Regarding treatment: LDRT plus nivolumab, ipilimumab, low-dose cyclophosphamide and aspirin (RACIN trial). The starting material was PBMCs, obtained after low-dose radiotherapy plus immunotherapy. The receptor source for this set is a female donor with ovarian cancer.

This clonotype turned up a few times. This CDR3 reads CASSQAGTGDTGELFF. The CDR3 DNA sequence: TGTGCCAGCAGTCAAGCCGGGACAGGGGACACCGGGGAGCTGTTTTTT. V usage is TRBV6-5 and J usage is TRBJ2-2, with 10 bases lining up with TRBD1. V trimming: 5 bases; J trimming: 3 bases; junction bases outside the gene matches: 6. This CDR3 spans 16 amino acids. Germline V gene data show CDR1 as MNHEY and CDR2 as SVGAGI.

Only one count was recorded for this clonotype. The chain uses TRBV3-1 and TRBJ1-1; D not resolved. This CDR3 contains 12 residues. Between the trimmed V and J ends, which lost 4 bases and 5 bases, there was a span of 8 bases. Germline loops: CDR1 LGHDT, CDR2 YNNKEL (reference sequence). The CDR3, as DNA: TGTGCCAGCAGCCGAACCGGGACTGAAGCTTTCTTT. This encodes CASSRTGTEAFF.

As concerns this clonotype: It is unclear where the CDR3 begins or ends on the DNA, so no DNA is shown, and the CDR3 is as TCRdb lists it. The V and J genes are TRBV14 and TRBJ2-2; TRBD2 reflects the table's D call only, with no check against the DNA. Germline V gene data show CDR1 as SGHDN and CDR2 as FVKESK. Including both end residues, the CDR3 is 14 amino acids long. The CDR3 protein is CASSQPGERELFFF.

This clonotype is labeled as medium-sized. The chain has TRBV28 and TRBJ2-1, with 10 bases matching TRBD2. V shed 10 bases, J shed 9 bases, and the junction held 9 bases outside the gene matches. Germline V gene lookup returns CDR1 MDHEN and CDR2 SYDVKM. The CDR3 extends over 13 amino acids. The CDR3 nucleotides read TGTGCCACGTGGGAGCGGGAGGGTGGTGAGCAGTTCTTC. Translation gives CATWEREGGEQFF.

Many counts were recorded for this clonotype. This chain uses TRBV19 with TRBJ1-1; D is unresolved. The CDR3 contains 13 residues. CDR1 and CDR2 from the germline V gene are LNHDA and SQIVND (reference sequence). The V gene lost 2 bases and the J gene lost 6 bases, with 10 bases spanning the gap. The CDR3 sequence is CASSIQLWAEAFF. CDR3 DNA: TGTGCCAGTAGTATACAGCTTTGGGCTGAAGCTTTCTTT.

This clonotype occurred many times. J is TRBJ2-1 and V is TRBV20-1; 7 bases align to TRBD2. The J segment lost 2 bases and the V segment lost 5 bases, leaving 9 bases of the junction unmatched. The germline V gene has CDR1 DFQATT and CDR2 SNEGSKA (reference sequence). CDR3 size: 15 residues. The CDR3 DNA follows: TGCAGTGCTGCACACCGGGGGGAGACCTACAATGAGCAGTTCTTC. As protein: CSAAHRGETYNEQFF.

At least ten counts were recorded for this clonotype. V gene TRBV12-3 or TRBV12-4 combines with J gene TRBJ1-1; TRBD1 matches at 7 bases. V trimming: 3 bases; J trimming: 5 bases; junction bases outside the gene matches: 3. The CDR3 has 13 residues. The CDR3 DNA reads TGTGCCAGCAGTTTCTCCAGGGGGACTGAAGCTTTCTTT. Translation: CASSFSRGTEAFF.

As regards this clonotype: This likely traces to a read error, being one base from a far larger clone. The chain uses TRBV13 and TRBJ2-1, with D uncertain. Germline-derived CDR1 and CDR2 are PRHDT and FYEKMQ (reference sequence). The CDR3 has 15 residues. Trimming pared 7 bases from V and 7 bases from J, leaving 20 bases between. CDR3 DNA: TGTGCCAGCACCTTCGATATAAAGGGTAGGAATGAGCAGTTCTTC. This codes for CASTFDIKGRNEQFF.

Ten or more counts support this clonotype. V is TRBV6-5 and J is TRBJ1-3, with TRBD1 as a possible D gene (6 bases). In germline, CDR1 is MNHEY, CDR2 SVGAGI. Between the trimmed V and J ends, which lost 8 bases and 13 bases, there was a span of 15 bases. This CDR3 has 11 amino acids. The CDR3 DNA reads TGTGCCAGCTCCATCCGGGGGACAATATATTTT. This encodes CASSIRGTIYF.

V usage is TRBV7-2 and J usage is TRBJ1-3, with D uncertain. This CDR3 spans 15 amino acids. The germline V gene encodes CDR1 SGHTA and CDR2 FQGNSA. The V end was cut by 1 base, the J end by 4 bases, with 11 bases between. The CDR3 region is CASSLGPAAGNTIYF. CDR3 in DNA: TGTGCCAGCAGCTTAGGACCAGCGGCCGGAAACACCATATATTTT.

At least ten counts were recorded for this clonotype. The rearrangement links TRBV2 to TRBJ1-6; 7 nucleotides match TRBD1. The CDR3 sequence is 15 residues long. Looked up from germline, CDR1 is SNHLY and CDR2 is FYNNEI. J was trimmed by 8 bases and V by 7 bases; bases with no gene match: 11. CDR3 DNA sequence: TGTGCCAGCACCCCATTGACAGGGAAGGATTCACCCCTCCACTTT. As protein: CASTPLTGKDSPLHF.

As to this clonotype: It is likely a read error: a sequence one base away is far more abundant. V is TRBV20-1 and J is TRBJ2-7; TRBD1 aligns across 7 bases. The CDR3 has 14 amino acids. CDR1 and CDR2 (germline): DFQATT, SNEGSKA (reference sequence). Trimming at V came to 6 bases and at J to 7 bases, leaving 15 bases not matched to a gene. The CDR3 DNA follows: TGCAGTGCCCCCGCCCAGGGGGTGTTCAATGAGCAGTACTTC. Its translation is CSAPAQGVFNEQYF.

The sample holds many counts of this clonotype. The chain combines TRBV28 with TRBJ1-1; a weak D match, TRBD1 (6 bases). The CDR3 is 13 residues long. Germline V gene lookup returns CDR1 MDHEN and CDR2 SYDVKM. Trimming pared 7 bases from V and 3 bases from J, leaving 12 bases between. In DNA form, the CDR3 reads TGTGCCAGCATGTCAGGGGTGGACACTGAAGCTTTCTTT. This gives the protein CASMSGVDTEAFF.

The chain has TRBV19 and TRBJ2-1; D is possibly TRBD2 (6 bases). The V gene lost 4 bases and the J gene lost 9 bases, with 13 bases spanning the gap. Looked up from germline, CDR1 is LNHDA and CDR2 is SQIVND (reference sequence). This CDR3 has 13 amino acids. The CDR3 loop is CASSTSRGSEQFF. CDR3 DNA sequence: TGTGCCAGTAGTACGTCTCGGGGGAGTGAGCAGTTCTTC.

As concerns this clonotype: With only one base between it and a far larger clone, this is likely a read error. The chain carries TRBV10-3 and TRBJ2-7; D possibly corresponds to TRBD2 (6 bases). This CDR3 comprises 15 residues. V was clipped by 5 bases and J by 7 bases, with 21 bases between them. Germline V gene lookup returns CDR1 ENHRY and CDR2 SYGVKD. As DNA, the CDR3 is TGTGCCATCAGTCAAGGGACTCGCTCCTACAATGAGCAGTACTTC. This encodes CAISQGTRSYNEQYF.

In its sample, this clonotype was seen many times. The chain recombines TRBV5-1 with TRBJ1-1, with a weak D call TRBD1 (6 bases). The germline CDR1 and CDR2 sequences are SGHRS and YFSETQ. The CDR3 contains 16 residues. The V end was cut by 4 bases, the J end by 6 bases, with 22 bases between. This CDR3 is CASSGRTTQGNPEAFF. In DNA form, the CDR3 reads TGCGCCAGCAGCGGCCGGACAACCCAGGGGAATCCTGAAGCTTTCTTT.

This clonotype was seen only a few times. This chain links TRBV7-9 with TRBJ1-5; TRBD1 agrees at 7 bases. The CDR3 is made up of 15 amino acids. Germline V gives CDR1 SEHNR, CDR2 FQNEAQ (reference sequence). V gave up 10 bases and J gave up 2 bases; unmatched junction bases: 11. CDR3 sequence (DNA): TGTGCCACCACTTCCGACAGGGCTGGCAATCAGCCCCAGCATTTT. Its translation: CATTSDRAGNQPQHF.

This clonotype was picked up many times. This rearrangement joins TRBV9 to TRBJ1-3, with no clear D. CDR1 is SGDLS, CDR2 YYNGEE, per germline. The CDR3 has 15 amino acids. V gave up 0 bases and J gave up 0 bases, with 7 bases separating them. The CDR3: CASSVGVISGNTIYF. CDR3 bases: TGTGCCAGCAGCGTAGGGGTGATCTCTGGAAACACCATATATTTT.

This clonotype was seen a handful of times. The rearrangement links TRBV19 to TRBJ2-4; D unclear. Trimming took off 6 bases at V and 8 bases at J, with 14 bases between the two ends. This CDR3 region has 13 residues. The germline gives CDR1 LNHDA, CDR2 SQIVND (reference sequence). The CDR3 sequence: CASRLPGGDIQYF. CDR3 nucleotide sequence: TGTGCCAGTAGGCTCCCTGGCGGAGACATTCAGTACTTC.

This clonotype occurred many times. V usage is TRBV2 and J usage is TRBJ1-1; D ambiguous. Germline V CDR1 and CDR2: SNHLY, FYNNEI. CDR3 length equals 15 residues. Trimming removed 6 bases from V and 1 base from J, with 15 bases in between. Written as DNA, the CDR3 is TGTGCCAGCAGGGGAGCGCGGACCCAGAACACTGAAGCTTTCTTT. The encoded protein is CASRGARTQNTEAFF.

In this sample, this clonotype turned up many times. The chain couples TRBV7-6 to TRBJ2-7; D is unclear. Germline values: CDR1 SGHVS, CDR2 FNYEAQ. The CDR3 is made up of 13 amino acids. V lost 3 bases, J lost 0 bases, and 6 bases lay in between. The CDR3 sequence: CASSFSDSYEQYF. The CDR3 DNA follows: TGTGCCAGCAGCTTCTCGGACTCCTACGAGCAGTACTTC.

This clonotype was picked up many times. The chain links TRBV28 to TRBJ2-6, with 8 bases matching TRBD1. The CDR3 length is 16 residues. Germline CDR1 and CDR2: MDHEN and SYDVKM. With 6 bases clipped from V and 3 bases from J, the junction kept 7 bases outside the gene matches. CDR3 bases: TGTGCCAGCAGACGCGACAGGGGACTTGGGGCCAACGTCCTGACTTTC. Its translation is CASRRDRGLGANVLTF.

This sequence joins TRBV4-3 and TRBJ2-7; the D call may be TRBD1 or TRBD2 (5 bases each). The CDR3 totals 14 residues. CDR1 LGHNA and CDR2 YSLEER come from the germline V gene. V lost 1 base to trimming and J lost 3 bases, with 10 bases between them. CDR3 nucleotide sequence: TGCGCCAGCAGCCAAGCACGGGACGTCTACGAGCAGTACTTC. Residues: CASSQARDVYEQYF.

Remarks on this clonotype: It is likely a read error: a sequence one base away is far more abundant. The chain links TRBV11-2 to TRBJ2-7; TRBD1 is a possible D gene (5 bases). The germline V gene has CDR1 SGHAT and CDR2 FQNNGV. The CDR3 runs to 14 residues. V lost 5 bases and J lost 7, with 18 bases in between. CDR3 sequence reads: CASSARLQVNEQYF. For the CDR3, the DNA is TGTGCCAGCAGCGCGCGGCTACAGGTCAATGAGCAGTACTTC.

This clonotype was detected once. It differs at one base from a far larger clone, so likely a read error. The V gene is TRBV14, the J gene TRBJ2-7, with 10 bases lining up with TRBD2. Trimming took 0 bases from V and 7 from J; bases not matched to a gene: 9. Per the germline V gene, CDR1 is SGHDN and CDR2 is FVKESK. CDR3 length: 16 amino acids. CDR3 in amino acids: CASSQDRAGGPGEQYF. For the CDR3, the DNA is TGTGCCAGCAGCCAAGATAGAGCGGGAGGGCCCGGTGAGCAGTACTTC.

Ten or more counts support this clonotype. The chain carries TRBV12-3 or TRBV12-4 and TRBJ1-2, with D hard to call. CDR3 length equals 13 residues. V was pared by 3 bases and J by 2 bases, with 7 bases between. The CDR3 coding sequence is TGTGCCAGCAGTTTGCCGGTAAACTATGGCTACACCTTC. Residues: CASSLPVNYGYTF.

On this clonotype itself: A single base is all that separates this from a far larger clone, so a read error is likely. As DNA, the CDR3 is TGTGCCATCAGCCCGGGACTAGATAATGAGCAGTACTTC. Translated: CAISPGLDNEQYF. This chain connects TRBV10-3 to TRBJ2-5, with 8 bases aligning to TRBD2. J gave up 11 bases and V 6 bases, and 11 bases lay outside the gene matches. Germline V gene sequence: CDR1 ENHRY, CDR2 SYGVKD. This CDR3 comprises 13 residues.

Regarding this clonotype: This probably arose from a read error, given a far larger clone one base away. The gene calls are TRBV5-3 and TRBJ2-1; D may correspond to TRBD1 or TRBD2 (5 bases each). TRBV5-3 is assigned to the ORF class and has an uncertain function. The CDR3 is made up of 15 amino acids. V lost 4 bases and J lost 4, with 15 bases in between. CDR3 region: CARSPTGAPYNEQFF. CDR3 bases: TGTGCCAGAAGCCCCACCGGGGCACCTTACAATGAGCAGTTCTTC.

The chain joins TRBV2 to TRBJ2-3; D may be TRBD1 (7 bases). Germline CDR1 is SNHLY and CDR2 is FYNNEI. This CDR3 is 15 amino acids long. V was cut by 7 bases and J by 0 bases, with 14 bases left in between. CDR3 in DNA: TGTGCCAGCACCCAGGGGGGCGCGAGCACAGATACGCAGTATTTT. Residues: CASTQGGASTDTQYF.